This T cell receptor beta chain was documented in a study of immune evolution from preneoplasia to lung adenocarcinoma. Study-level points and caveats: Top clone frequencies peaked in normal lung, apparently declining through invasive adenocarcinoma. Normal lung had highest clonality; later lesions appeared denser, more diverse.

Patients had resection in Japan or China between the mid-2010s and the late 2010s. Histologic diagnosis was independently verified by two lung pathologists. Here immunoSEQ multiplex PCR was the method, and the copy in TCRdb shows in-frame clones only, minus some. Here the sample spans about 6,100 clones, about four fifths being singletons. Details on this clone: Its specificity is not known.

The length of the CDR3 is 14 residues. Looked up from germline, CDR1 is MNHEY and CDR2 is SMNVEV (reference sequence). Trimming pared 5 bases from V and 1 base from J, leaving 12 bases between. The sequence was collected from a donor aged 70 or over with lung adenocarcinoma. J is TRBJ2-7 and V is TRBV27, with a tentative D call TRBD1 (5 bases). Specimen: FFPE adjacent normal lung tissue. In DNA, the CDR3 is TGTGCCAGCAGTCTCTACCGACAGTCCTACGAGCAGTACTTC. Translating gives CASSLYRQSYEQYF.